This T cell receptor (beta chain) was identified in a study of graft-versus-host responses after intestinal transplantation. Across the whole study: Transplant recipients had multivisceral, liver-intestinal, or isolated intestinal grafts. All recipients were given anti-thymocyte globulin induction, and tacrolimus and steroids were then administered for 2 to 3 years. Notes on the study in general: Allografts from individuals with graft-donor T cell macrochimerism displayed high graft-versus-host to host-versus-graft clonal ratios.

Measured with immunoSEQ multiplex PCR; TCRdb has only the in-frame clones, and not every one. The data hold 40,000 or so clones, with just under 95% observed a single time. A word on this clone: As yet, its antigen is unknown.

Source: PBMCs, taken 16 days after intestinal transplant. This TCR was recovered from a human patient who received an intestinal transplant, so some T cells may come from the graft donor.

CDR3 sequence: CASSLLPSGRAGNEQFF. The CDR3 nucleotides are TGTGCCAGCAGTTTACTTCCTAGCGGGAGGGCAGGCAATGAGCAGTTCTTC. The rearrangement links TRBV28 to TRBJ2-1, with 12 bases lining up with TRBD2. Germline V gives CDR1 MDHEN, CDR2 SYDVKM. There are 17 residues in the CDR3. Germline trimming cut 2 bases from V and 6 bases from J; bases unmatched to any gene: 8.